This T cell receptor beta chain was identified during a study of human T cells and chemical hapten exposure. Study background: Small volume differences among pooled libraries mainly caused per-sample TCR yield variation. General observations from the study: Counts of TCRs above 1 in 1000 frequency stayed unchanged with DPC sensitization.

Germline values: CDR1 SGHKS, CDR2 YYEKEE (reference sequence). Deletions cut 0 bases from V and 2 bases from J, with 11 bases between. The CDR3 is 15 amino acids. This clonotype was observed a few times. Antigen: not known. Within the library, unique molecular identifiers were attached to each individual cDNA molecule. As handled by the study authors: With a range of about 20,000 to 690,600, the median per sample was roughly 97,000 TCRs. TCRdb ran MiXCR on the reads and lists one entry per CDR3 protein. V and J calls and clone size were set by TCRdb, not the authors. This sample yields about 120,000 distinct CDR3 sequences, of which 8.5% to 9% are seen a single time; 1.1% to 1.5% belongs to the top ten. Whole blood that had not been fractionated was the source of extracted total RNA.

Material for sequencing was whole blood. This clonotype was obtained from a human donor in good health. Some clones in this sample may be carry-over from other donors' samples. The chain is built from TRBV5-5 and TRBJ1-2; possible D gene TRBD1, 5 bases. CDR3 residues: CASSLGPGGNYGYTF. In nucleotides, the CDR3 is TGTGCCAGCAGCTTGGGGCCGGGGGGGAACTATGGCTACACCTTC.